This T cell receptor beta chain was sequenced during a study of blood T cell repertoires in COVID-19. Study context: Italy, Spain and the United States were the sources of the convalescent and acute COVID-19 samples. Nucleic acid was either cDNA or gDNA, and it came from T cells, B-cell-depleted T cells, or PBMCs.

Sequencing used immunoSEQ multiplex PCR; TCRdb keeps in-frame clones, though not all of them. The sample shows 130,000 or so clones, approximately 90% of them seen only once. CDR1 and CDR2 from the germline V gene are SGHRS and YFSETQ. This CDR3 spans 14 amino acids. Trimming stripped 0 bases from V and 2 bases from J, with 9 bases between. This clone has just one count. This sequence was found in a man aged 65 to 85 with active COVID-19. The source material was peripheral blood. V and J are TRBV5-1 and TRBJ2-7; D possibly corresponds to TRBD2 (6 bases). The DNA of the CDR3 is TGCGCCAGCAGCTTGGCCGGAGGGGCCTACGAGCAGTACTTC. Amino acid sequence: CASSLAGGAYEQYF. The whole variable domain, remainder taken from reference TRBV5-1 and TRBJ2-7, is KAGVTQTPRYLIKTRGQQVTLSCSPISGHRSVSWYQQTPGQGLQFLFEYFSETQRNKGNFPGRFSGRQFSNSRSEMNVSTLELGDSALYLCASSLAGGAYEQYFGPGTRLTVT.